This T cell receptor (beta chain) was captured by sequencing in a study of PD-L1 blockade in urothelial cancer. Study summary: Patients' atezolizumab regimen, 1,200 mg intravenously every 3 weeks, began in the mid-2010s. Blood analysis took place 3 weeks (second dose) and 6 weeks after treatment start. Among blood samples, the median T cell count was some 140,000.

The protocol was immunoSEQ multiplex PCR, while the TCRdb copy is restricted to in-frame clones and leaves out a portion. Of around 30,000 clones in the sample, 70% to 90% were seen once. This material consisted of PBMCs, taken around atezolizumab (anti-PD-L1) treatment. The sequence derives from a man in his fifties or sixties with urothelial cancer.

The DNA of the CDR3 is TGTGCCAGCAGTCGGACAGGTCTAGAGCAGTACTTC. Protein: CASSRTGLEQYF. The V call is TRBV28, the J call TRBJ2-7, with TRBD1 matching 7 bases. Germline CDR1 reads MDHEN; CDR2 reads SYDVKM. CDR3 length equals 12 residues. Trimming removed 5 bases from V and 7 bases from J; junction bases left unmatched: 5.